This TCR beta chain came from a study of blood T cells in healthy people across ages. Broader study findings: Getting older went along with TCR beta diversity per million T cells dropping roughly linearly.

A second PCR, run for about 7 to 11 cycles, used a sample-barcoded 5' primer plus a J-beta primer mix. The template-switch adaptor, which had 12 random nucleotides, put a tag on each cDNA molecule. TCRdb reprocessed the 5' RACE reads via MiXCR and lists one record per CDR3 protein. The sample lists hundreds of thousands of distinct CDR3 sequences, nearly 60% occurring once. A note on this clonotype: Its antigen is unidentified.

Peripheral blood, approximately 10 milliliters per donor, was collected. Per sample, a minimum of 6 million PBMCs were isolated. The sequence derives from a man aged 25 to 45 in good health. Sample: blood.

CDR3 loop: CASSSAGEAYEQYF. The CDR3 bases are TGTGCCAGCAGCTCGGCAGGCGAAGCCTACGAGCAGTACTTC. V gene TRBV5-6 combines with J gene TRBJ2-7; D is undetermined. Looked up from germline, CDR1 is SGHDT and CDR2 is YYEEEE. There are 14 residues in the CDR3. V lost 3 bases and J 2 bases, leaving 12 bases between the germline ends.